This T cell receptor beta chain was sequenced during a study of blood T cell repertoires in COVID-19. Overall study context: Samples came from the United States, Italy and Spain, spanning acute and convalescent COVID-19.

Germline V gene lookup returns CDR1 MDHEN and CDR2 SYDVKM. CDR3 size: 13 residues. J gave up 4 bases and V 6 bases, and 4 bases lay outside the gene matches. The method was immunoSEQ multiplex PCR; TCRdb's version includes in-frame clones alone and lacks a portion of them. The sample lists around 40,000 clones; 94% were seen once. The chain recombines TRBV28 with TRBJ1-2; the match to TRBD1 covers 8 bases. Specimen: peripheral blood. The receptor's source is a human donor with active COVID-19. The donor label of this sample is uncertain. The CDR3 nucleotides read TGTGCCAGCAGCCGGGACAGGTCCTATGGCTACACCTTC. Encoded protein: CASSRDRSYGYTF.